One and the same sample provided the 21 T cell receptor beta chains below, sequenced in a study of shared clonotypes between healthy human individuals (TCRdb year 2020). CD8 naive samples were CD45RO-negative cells positively selected for CCR7, giving a CD45RA+CCR7+ population that excluded TemRA cells. The method behind the library was the immunoSEQ multiplex PCR assay. Not all clones reach the TCRdb copy of this immuneACCESS table, which keeps in-frame sequences only. Checked studies attribute under half of the gap to unresolved V genes and leave the rest unexplained. This sample is represented by about 2.2 million clones; around 93% of them were singletons. The biggest ten clones account for about 1.6% of the sample. The material sequenced was naive CD8+ T cells from PBMCs. The cell subset or site label here, explained by the study, means: CD45RA+CCR7+. These receptor sequences come from a young man in good health. Some clones in this sample may be carry-over from other donors' samples.

This CDR3 is CATSRASTLQYQETQYF. The CDR3 nucleotides are TGTGCCACCAGCAGAGCTTCCACCCTACAGTACCAAGAGACCCAGTACTTC. This chain uses TRBV15 with TRBJ2-5; D remains unclear. CDR3 length equals 17 residues. Per germline, CDR1 LNHNV and CDR2 YYDKDF (reference sequence). V was pared by 1 base and J by 0 bases, with 15 bases between.

CDR3 residues: CASRSTSSGQSYNEQFF. CDR3 nucleotide sequence: TGTGCCAGCAGATCCACGAGCTCGGGACAGTCCTACAATGAGCAGTTCTTC. The chain joins TRBV7-9 to TRBJ2-1, with 7 bases matching TRBD1. This CDR3 region has 17 residues. The V segment lost 6 bases and the J segment 1 base; nucleotides outside the gene matches: 12. CDR1 is SEHNR, CDR2 FQNEAQ, per germline (reference sequence). The variable domain in full, with the rest retrieved from reference TRBV7-9 and TRBJ2-1, is DTGVSQNPRHKITKRGQNVTFRCDPISEHNRLYWYRQTLGQGPEFLTYFQNEAQLEKSRLLSDRFSAERPKGSFSTLEIQRTEQGDSAMYLCASRSTSSGQSYNEQFFGPGTRLTVL.

The chain joins TRBV11-2 to TRBJ2-3; D might be TRBD1 or TRBD2, each matching 5 bases. Germline V gene data show CDR1 as SGHAT and CDR2 as FQNNGV. V dropped 5 bases and J dropped 1 base, with 16 bases sitting between them. The length of the CDR3 is 16 residues. The DNA of the CDR3 is TGTGCCAGCAGCCCCACGCATTTGGGGGGCACAGATACGCAGTATTTT. Its translation: CASSPTHLGGTDTQYF. The full variable domain, completed using reference TRBV11-2 and TRBJ2-3, is EAGVAQSPRYKIIEKRQSVAFWCNPISGHATLYWYQQILGQGPKLLIQFQNNGVVDDSQLPKDRFSAERLKGVDSTLKIQPAKLEDSAVYLCASSPTHLGGTDTQYFGPGTRLTVL.

The count of this clone is one. The rearrangement links TRBV13 to TRBJ1-4; perhaps TRBD1 as D (6 bases). This CDR3 has 16 residues. CDR1 is PRHDT, CDR2 FYEKMQ, per germline (reference sequence). Trimming shortened V by 5 bases and J by 4 bases, and 17 bases separated the two germline ends. As DNA, the CDR3 is TGTGCCAGCAGCCCCAGGGGACTTCGGGGTAATGAAAAACTGTTTTTT. This encodes CASSPRGLRGNEKLFF.

This clone was counted between two and nine times. V is TRBV28 and J is TRBJ1-1; D is unclear. The germline gives CDR1 MDHEN, CDR2 SYDVKM. The length of the CDR3 is 14 residues. Trimming cost V 1 base and J 3 bases, with 9 bases left between them. The CDR3 sequence is CASSLSGGHTEAFF. CDR3 nucleotides: TGTGCCAGCAGTTTATCGGGCGGACACACTGAAGCTTTCTTT.

The V gene is TRBV5-1, the J gene TRBJ2-1; no definite D call. The CDR3 is 14 amino acids. With 5 bases removed from V and 8 bases from J, the gap between germline ends came to 17 bases. The V gene's germline CDR1 is SGHRS and CDR2 YFSETQ. CDR3 loop: CASREPGQRDEQFF. The CDR3 nucleotides are TGCGCCAGCAGGGAACCGGGTCAAAGGGATGAGCAGTTCTTC.

The rearrangement joins TRBV2 to TRBJ1-5; the D is unclear. The germline V gene has CDR1 SNHLY and CDR2 FYNNEI. Trimming took off 4 bases at V and 6 bases at J, with 13 bases between the two ends. CDR3 length: 14 residues. This CDR3 reads CASSGAEAGQPQHF. CDR3 sequence (DNA): TGTGCCAGCAGTGGGGCGGAGGCGGGTCAGCCCCAGCATTTT. Looking up the rest from reference TRBV2 and TRBJ1-5 gives the full variable domain: EPEVTQTPSHQVTQMGQEVILRCVPISNHLYFYWYRQILGQKVEFLVSFYNNEISEKSEIFDDQFSVERPDGSNFTLKIRSTKLEDSAMYFCASSGAEAGQPQHFGDGTRLSIL.

This clone has only one observation. V and J are TRBV7-2 and TRBJ2-1; D is tentatively TRBD1 or TRBD2 (5 bases each). V shed 5 bases and J shed 1 base, with 12 bases lying between them. The CDR3 contains 15 residues. CDR1 and CDR2 (germline): SGHTA, FQGNSA. Here the CDR3 DNA reads TGTGCCAGCAGCCAAGACAGCGGTTCCTACAATGAGCAGTTCTTC. Translating it yields CASSQDSGSYNEQFF.

Worth noting for this clone: Additional DNA sequences in this sample encode the identical CDR3. J is TRBJ2-7 and V is TRBV5-1; 10 bases agree with TRBD1. CDR3 length: 14 amino acids. Germline V gene sequence: CDR1 SGHRS, CDR2 YFSETQ. J lost 2 bases, V lost 4 bases, and 3 bases had no gene match. The CDR3 DNA reads as TGCGCCAGCAGCCCTGGGACAGGGGCCTACGAGCAGTACTTC. Amino acid sequence: CASSPGTGAYEQYF.

This chain uses TRBV5-6 with TRBJ2-1; 13 bases are a match to TRBD2. Germline-derived CDR1 and CDR2 are SGHDT and YYEEEE. The CDR3 spans 15 residues. V lost 3 bases to trimming and J lost 8 bases; unmatched junction nucleotides: 5. This CDR3 reads CASSYTGLAGDEQFF. CDR3 bases: TGTGCCAGCAGCTATACAGGACTAGCGGGGGATGAGCAGTTCTTC.

The chain is built from TRBV28 and TRBJ2-5; perhaps TRBD1 as D (5 bases). Trimming shortened V by 3 bases and J by 0 bases, and 8 bases separated the two germline ends. The germline V gene encodes CDR1 MDHEN and CDR2 SYDVKM. This CDR3 region has 14 residues. The CDR3 DNA sequence: TGTGCCAGCAGTTTTGACAGCCACCAAGAGACCCAGTACTTC. Its translation is CASSFDSHQETQYF.

The chain joins TRBV6-6 to TRBJ2-3, with 9 bases aligning to TRBD1. Germline-derived CDR1 and CDR2 are MNHNY and SVGAGI (reference sequence). The ends lost 5 bases at V and 4 bases at J; junction bases unmatched: 4. CDR3 size: 14 residues. The CDR3 bases are TGTGCCAGCAGTCGGGACAGGGAAGCAGATACGCAGTATTTT. As protein: CASSRDREADTQYF.

The chain combines TRBV30 with TRBJ2-3; 8 nucleotides match TRBD1. The trim removed 0 bases at V and 2 bases at J, leaving 4 bases unmatched. Germline V gene lookup returns CDR1 GTSNPN and CDR2 SVGIG (reference sequence). The CDR3 contains 15 residues. CDR3 bases: TGTGCCTGGAGTGTACGGACAGGGTCCACAGATACGCAGTATTTT. Amino acids: CAWSVRTGSTDTQYF.

The chain is built from TRBV30 and TRBJ2-1, with TRBD2 identical over 8 bases. The CDR3 runs 15 residues. The V gene end was trimmed by 2 bases and the J gene end by 4 bases; junction bases not matched to a gene: 7. CDR1 and CDR2 from the germline V gene are GTSNPN and SVGIG (reference sequence). This CDR3 is CAWSRSGGIYNEQFF. Written as DNA, the CDR3 is TGTGCCTGGAGTAGGTCGGGGGGGATATACAATGAGCAGTTCTTC. Together with reference TRBV30 and TRBJ2-1, the CDR3 gives the full variable domain: SQTIHQWPATLVQPVGSPLSLECTVEGTSNPNLYWYRQAAGRGLQLLFYSVGIGQISSEVPQNLSASRPQDRQFILSSKKLLLSDSGFYLCAWSRSGGIYNEQFFGPGTRLTVL.

CDR3 in DNA: TGTGCCAGCAGTTTCACCCCCGAGGGACATCCGTACTTC. Amino acids: CASSFTPEGHPYF. The chain joins TRBV28 to TRBJ2-7, with D maybe TRBD1 (6 bases). The ends were cut back, 3 bases at V and 12 bases at J, with 18 bases in the middle. The CDR3 runs to 13 residues. Germline-derived CDR1 and CDR2 are MDHEN and SYDVKM.

CDR3 coding DNA: TGTGCCACCAGTCCTGGGGGGGGCAGGCAGCCCCAGCATTTT. Its translation: CATSPGGGRQPQHF. This sequence joins TRBV15 and TRBJ1-5, with D perhaps matching TRBD1 (6 bases). CDR1 LNHNV and CDR2 YYDKDF come from the germline V gene (reference sequence). The CDR3 has 14 amino acids. Trimming left V 6 bases short and J 7 bases short, with 16 bases between. The complete variable domain, with remaining parts taken from reference TRBV15 and TRBJ1-5, reads DAMVIQNPRYQVTQFGKPVTLSCSQTLNHNVMYWYQQKSSQAPKLLFHYYDKDFNNEADTPDNFQSRRPNTSFCFLDIRSPGLGDTAMYLCATSPGGGRQPQHFGDGTRLSIL.

This clone was observed once. The J gene is TRBJ2-1, the V gene TRBV10-2, with D perhaps TRBD2 (6 bases). V dropped 6 bases and J dropped 5 bases, with 14 bases sitting between them. CDR1 is WSHSY, CDR2 SAAADI, per germline. This CDR3 has 14 amino acids. CDR3 sequence (DNA): TGCGCCAGCAGGACGGGAGTACGAGACAATGAGCAGTTCTTC. This translates into CASRTGVRDNEQFF.

The CDR3 is CASRLVQGATEAFF. CDR3 nucleotide sequence: TGTGCCAGCAGACTCGTGCAGGGGGCCACTGAAGCTTTCTTT. V is TRBV27 and J is TRBJ1-1; the match to TRBD1 covers 8 bases. The germline V gene encodes CDR1 MNHEY and CDR2 SMNVEV (reference sequence). The trim removed 6 bases at V and 4 bases at J, leaving 7 bases unmatched. CDR3 length: 14 residues.

V and J are TRBV19 and TRBJ1-5; D is perhaps TRBD1 (5 bases). The CDR3 extends over 15 amino acids. V gave up 7 bases and J gave up 3 bases, with 16 bases separating them. CDR1 is LNHDA, CDR2 SQIVND, per germline (reference sequence). The chain's CDR3 is CASTLERQYNQPQHF. CDR3 bases: TGTGCCAGTACCCTGGAGCGACAGTACAATCAGCCCCAGCATTTT.

The chain combines TRBV19 with TRBJ2-7; no clear D gene. The CDR3 runs 14 residues. Per germline, CDR1 LNHDA and CDR2 SQIVND (reference sequence). The V end lost 4 bases, the J end lost 3 bases, and 13 bases lay between the germline ends. CDR3 sequence: CASSTRTRFYEQYF. The CDR3 bases are TGTGCCAGTAGTACAAGGACCAGATTCTACGAGCAGTACTTC. The full variable domain, with the rest looked up from reference TRBV19 and TRBJ2-7, is DGGITQSPKYLFRKEGQNVTLSCEQNLNHDAMYWYRQDPGQGLRLIYYSQIVNDFQKGDIAEGYSVSREKKESFPLTVTSAQKNPTAFYLCASSTRTRFYEQYFGPGTRLTVT.

This clone was counted a single time. V and J are TRBV5-5 and TRBJ1-5; 8 nucleotides align to TRBD1. The germline V gene has CDR1 SGHKS and CDR2 YYEKEE (reference sequence). The CDR3 extends over 14 amino acids. The J segment lost 2 bases and the V segment lost 4 bases, leaving 2 bases of the junction unmatched. Here the CDR3 DNA reads TGTGCCAGCAGCCTGGACAGGGGCAATCAGCCCCAGCATTTT. Its translation is CASSLDRGNQPQHF.